This T cell receptor (beta chain) was documented in a study of technical replicates of blood from a handful of donors. The table came from immunoSEQ multiplex PCR; TCRdb's copy has only in-frame clones and leaves some out. This table holds roughly 72,000 clones, approximately 93% found once. The sequence was collected from a human donor in good health. Sequencing was carried out using T cells isolated from PBMCs.

The CDR3 here is CASSIGAGPKNQETQYF. The CDR3 DNA reads TGTGCCAGTAGTATAGGGGCGGGCCCTAAAAACCAAGAGACCCAGTACTTC. V usage is TRBV19 and J usage is TRBJ2-5; D is possibly TRBD2 (5 bases). Deletions cut 1 base from V and 0 bases from J, with 15 bases between. The CDR3 spans 17 residues. Germline values: CDR1 LNHDA, CDR2 SQIVND (reference sequence).